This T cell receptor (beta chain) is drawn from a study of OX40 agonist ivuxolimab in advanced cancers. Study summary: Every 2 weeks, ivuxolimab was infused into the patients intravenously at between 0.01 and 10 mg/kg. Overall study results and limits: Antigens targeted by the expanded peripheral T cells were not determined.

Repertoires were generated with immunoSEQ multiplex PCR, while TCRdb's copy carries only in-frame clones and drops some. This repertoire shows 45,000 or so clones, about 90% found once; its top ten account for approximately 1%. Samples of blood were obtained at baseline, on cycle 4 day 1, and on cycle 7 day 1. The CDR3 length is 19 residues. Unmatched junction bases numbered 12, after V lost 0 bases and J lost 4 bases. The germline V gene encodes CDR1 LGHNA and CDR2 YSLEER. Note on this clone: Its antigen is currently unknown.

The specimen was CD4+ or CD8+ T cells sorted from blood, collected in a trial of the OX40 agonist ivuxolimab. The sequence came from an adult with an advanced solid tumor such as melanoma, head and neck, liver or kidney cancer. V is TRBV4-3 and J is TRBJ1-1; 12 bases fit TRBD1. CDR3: CASSQEMGQGANLGTEAFF. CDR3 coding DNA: TGCGCCAGCAGCCAAGAAATGGGACAGGGGGCGAATTTGGGCACTGAAGCTTTCTTT.